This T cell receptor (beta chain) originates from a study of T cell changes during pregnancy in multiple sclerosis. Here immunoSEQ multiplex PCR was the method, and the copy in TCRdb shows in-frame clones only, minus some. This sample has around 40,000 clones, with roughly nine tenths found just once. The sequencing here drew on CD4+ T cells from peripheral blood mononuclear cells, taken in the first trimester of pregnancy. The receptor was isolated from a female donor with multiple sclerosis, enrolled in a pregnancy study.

CDR3 residues: CASSLLAGGPFPDTQYF. The CDR3 region has the DNA TGTGCCAGCAGCCTTTTAGCGGGAGGGCCGTTCCCAGATACGCAGTATTTT. V and J are TRBV5-4 and TRBJ2-3; 11 bases match TRBD2. Germline-derived CDR1 and CDR2 are SGHNT and YYREEE (reference sequence). The V gene end was trimmed by 4 bases and the J gene end by 4 bases; junction bases not matched to a gene: 11. The CDR3 contains 17 residues.